The clone carrying this TCR beta chain has a handful of counts. The sample is drawn from a study of blood T cell repertoires in COVID-19. For the study at large: The study drew acute and convalescent COVID-19 samples from the United States, Italy and Spain. T cells, B-cell-depleted T cells, or PBMCs provided the cDNA or gDNA that served as material.

Original processing methods: Estimated nucleated cell counts came from reference gene primer amplification. The assay was immunoSEQ multiplex PCR, and TCRdb's table has in-frame clones only and misses some. The DNA was the basis for D and trimming; V, J and clone size are from that table. The sample carries about 50,000 clones, roughly 87% recorded once. Trimming took 4 bases from V and 9 from J, leaving 19 bases between them. The CDR3 length is 14 residues. Germline V CDR1 and CDR2: SGHKS, YYEKEE (reference sequence). The chain is built from TRBV5-5 and TRBJ1-1; TRBD1 is a possible D gene (5 bases). Input material: peripheral blood. The TCR sequence derives from a human donor in a cohort sampled during active COVID-19. The CDR3 nucleotides are TGTGCCAGCAGCCCCTCGGTCATCCAGGGAAAAGCTTTCTTT. Translating it yields CASSPSVIQGKAFF.